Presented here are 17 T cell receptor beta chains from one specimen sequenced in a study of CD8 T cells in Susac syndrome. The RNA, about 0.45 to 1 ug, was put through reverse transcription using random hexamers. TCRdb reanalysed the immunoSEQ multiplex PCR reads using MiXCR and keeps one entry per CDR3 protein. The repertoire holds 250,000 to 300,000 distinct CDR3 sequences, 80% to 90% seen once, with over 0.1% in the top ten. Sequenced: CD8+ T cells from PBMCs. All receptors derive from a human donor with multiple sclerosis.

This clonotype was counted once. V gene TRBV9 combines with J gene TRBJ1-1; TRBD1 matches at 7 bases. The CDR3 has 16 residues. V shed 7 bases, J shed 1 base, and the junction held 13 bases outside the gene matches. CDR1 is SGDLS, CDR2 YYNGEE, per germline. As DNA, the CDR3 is TGTGCCAGCTCCGACGCCACAGGGGCCTGGAACACTGAAGCTTTCTTT. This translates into CASSDATGAWNTEAFF.

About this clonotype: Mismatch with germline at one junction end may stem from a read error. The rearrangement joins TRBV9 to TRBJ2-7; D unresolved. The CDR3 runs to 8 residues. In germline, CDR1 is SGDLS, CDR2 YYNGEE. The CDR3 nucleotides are TGTGCCAGCAGCGTAGTCCCCTTC. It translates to CASSVVPF.

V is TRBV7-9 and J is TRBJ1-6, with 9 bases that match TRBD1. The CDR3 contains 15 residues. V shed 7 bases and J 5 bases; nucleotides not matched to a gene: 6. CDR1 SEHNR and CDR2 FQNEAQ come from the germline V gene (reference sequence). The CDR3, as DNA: TGTGCCAGCAAGGGACAGGGTGGAGATAATTCACCCCTCCACTTT. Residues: CASKGQGGDNSPLHF. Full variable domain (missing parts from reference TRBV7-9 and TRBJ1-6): DTGVSQNPRHKITKRGQNVTFRCDPISEHNRLYWYRQTLGQGPEFLTYFQNEAQLEKSRLLSDRFSAERPKGSFSTLEIQRTEQGDSAMYLCASKGQGGDNSPLHFGNGTRLTVT.

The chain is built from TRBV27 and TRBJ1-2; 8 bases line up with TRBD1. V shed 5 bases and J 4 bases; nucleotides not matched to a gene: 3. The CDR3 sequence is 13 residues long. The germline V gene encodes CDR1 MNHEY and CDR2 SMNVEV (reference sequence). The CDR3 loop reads CASSGQGLYGYTF. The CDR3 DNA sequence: TGTGCCAGCAGTGGACAGGGTCTCTATGGCTACACCTTC.

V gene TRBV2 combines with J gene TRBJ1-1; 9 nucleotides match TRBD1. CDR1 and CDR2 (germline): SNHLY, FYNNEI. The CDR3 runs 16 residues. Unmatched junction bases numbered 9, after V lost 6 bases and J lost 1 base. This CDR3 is CASRKTGGASNTEAFF. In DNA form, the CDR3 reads TGTGCCAGCAGGAAAACAGGGGGCGCCTCGAACACTGAAGCTTTCTTT.

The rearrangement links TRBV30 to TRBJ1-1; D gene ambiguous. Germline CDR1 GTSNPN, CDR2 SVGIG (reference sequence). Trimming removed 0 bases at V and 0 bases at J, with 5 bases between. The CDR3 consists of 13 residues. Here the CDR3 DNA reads TGTGCCTGGAGTGTAGCTGTGAACACTGAAGCTTTCTTT. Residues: CAWSVAVNTEAFF.

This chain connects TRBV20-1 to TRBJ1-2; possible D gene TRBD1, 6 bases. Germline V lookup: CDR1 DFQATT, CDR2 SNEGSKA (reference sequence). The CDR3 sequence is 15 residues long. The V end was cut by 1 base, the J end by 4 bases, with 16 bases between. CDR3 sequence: CSARARGGYGYGYTF. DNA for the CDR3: TGCAGTGCTAGAGCTCGGGGGGGCTACGGCTATGGCTACACCTTC.

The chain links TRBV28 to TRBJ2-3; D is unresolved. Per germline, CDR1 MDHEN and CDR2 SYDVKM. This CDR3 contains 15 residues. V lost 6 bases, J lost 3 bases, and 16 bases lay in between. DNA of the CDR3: TGTGCCAGCAGCCCCGGAGAGGCCAGGACAGATACGCAGTATTTT. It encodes CASSPGEARTDTQYF.

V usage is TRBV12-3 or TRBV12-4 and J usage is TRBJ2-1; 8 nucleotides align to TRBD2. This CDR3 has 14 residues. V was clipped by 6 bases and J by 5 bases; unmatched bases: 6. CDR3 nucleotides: TGTGCCAGCAGGCCCCTAGCGGGCGACAATGAGCAGTTCTTC. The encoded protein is CASRPLAGDNEQFF.

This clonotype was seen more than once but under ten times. The CDR3 reads CASSDILAGGPRYEQFF. DNA of the CDR3: TGCGCCAGCAGCGACATACTAGCGGGAGGTCCTCGCTATGAGCAGTTCTTC. V usage is TRBV5-1 and J usage is TRBJ2-1, with 12 bases aligning to TRBD2. Per the germline V gene, CDR1 is SGHRS and CDR2 is YFSETQ. This CDR3 is 17 amino acids long. V was pared by 4 bases and J by 8 bases, with 13 bases of the junction left unmatched.

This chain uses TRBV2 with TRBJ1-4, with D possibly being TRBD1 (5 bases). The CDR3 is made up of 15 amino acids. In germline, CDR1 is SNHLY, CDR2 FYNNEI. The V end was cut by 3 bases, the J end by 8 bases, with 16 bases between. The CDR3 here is CASSDVRGVEEKLFF. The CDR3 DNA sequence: TGTGCCAGCAGTGACGTTCGAGGGGTTGAGGAAAAACTGTTTTTT.

The chain's CDR3 is CASSLRGTKGQPQHF. As DNA, the CDR3 is TGTGCCAGCAGCTTACGCGGGACTAAAGGTCAGCCCCAGCATTTT. The rearrangement joins TRBV5-6 to TRBJ1-5; perhaps TRBD1 as D (5 bases). Trimming removed 2 bases from V and 6 bases from J, with 15 bases in between. In germline, CDR1 is SGHDT, CDR2 YYEEEE. The length of the CDR3 is 15 residues.

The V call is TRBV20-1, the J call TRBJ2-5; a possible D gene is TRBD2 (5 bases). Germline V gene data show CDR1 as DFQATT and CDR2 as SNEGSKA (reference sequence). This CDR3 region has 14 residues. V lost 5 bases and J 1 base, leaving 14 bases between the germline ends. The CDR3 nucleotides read TGCAGTGCTCCCTCAAGCGGACCCCAAGAGACCCAGTACTTC. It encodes CSAPSSGPQETQYF.

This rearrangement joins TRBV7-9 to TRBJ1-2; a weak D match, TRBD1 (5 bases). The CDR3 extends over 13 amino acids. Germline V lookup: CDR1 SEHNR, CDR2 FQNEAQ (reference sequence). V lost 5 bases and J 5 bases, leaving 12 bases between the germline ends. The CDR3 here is CASSQQGLYGYTF. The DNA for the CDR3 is TGTGCCAGCAGCCAGCAGGGTTTATATGGCTACACCTTC. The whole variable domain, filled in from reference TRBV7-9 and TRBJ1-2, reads DTGVSQNPRHKITKRGQNVTFRCDPISEHNRLYWYRQTLGQGPEFLTYFQNEAQLEKSRLLSDRFSAERPKGSFSTLEIQRTEQGDSAMYLCASSQQGLYGYTFGSGTRLTVV.

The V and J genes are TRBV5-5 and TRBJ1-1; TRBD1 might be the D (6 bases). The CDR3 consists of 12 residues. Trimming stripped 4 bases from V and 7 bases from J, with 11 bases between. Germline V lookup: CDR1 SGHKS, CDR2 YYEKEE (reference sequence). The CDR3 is CASSIRQDEAFF. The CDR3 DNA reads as TGTGCCAGCAGCATACGACAGGATGAAGCTTTCTTT. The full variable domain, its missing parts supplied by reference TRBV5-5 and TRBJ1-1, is DAGVTQSPTHLIKTRGQQVTLRCSPISGHKSVSWYQQVLGQGPQFIFQYYEKEERGRGNFPDRFSARQFPNYSSELNVNALLLGDSALYLCASSIRQDEAFFGQGTRLTVV.

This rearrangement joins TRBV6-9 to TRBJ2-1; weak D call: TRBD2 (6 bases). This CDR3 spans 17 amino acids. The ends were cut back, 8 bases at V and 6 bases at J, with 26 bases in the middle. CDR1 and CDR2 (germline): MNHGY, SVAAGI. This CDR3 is CASLQESPSGLTNEQFF. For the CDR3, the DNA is TGTGCCAGCCTTCAAGAGTCCCCGAGCGGGTTGACCAATGAGCAGTTCTTC.

CDR3 nucleotides: TGTGCCAGCAGCTACCGGCCTCTGGGCGAGCAGTACTTC. Residues: CASSYRPLGEQYF. This chain connects TRBV7-6 to TRBJ2-7; no clear D. Germline CDR1 reads SGHVS; CDR2 reads FNYEAQ. The V gene lost 4 bases and the J gene lost 6 bases, with 13 bases spanning the gap. The CDR3 loop spans 13 amino acids.